The 25 T cell receptor beta chains in this list originate from one sample, sequenced in a study of blood T cell repertoires in COVID-19. The repertoire was sequenced with immunoSEQ multiplex PCR; TCRdb's copy has only in-frame clones and lacks some. The table records roughly 70,000 clones, about nine tenths of them present only once. Sequencing was performed on peripheral blood. These receptors all come from a man over 45 with active COVID-19.

V is TRBV12-2 and J is TRBJ2-2; the listed D gene, TRBD2, was not tested against the DNA. TRBV12-2 corresponds to a pseudogene. This CDR3 has 13 residues. In DNA form, the CDR3 reads TGTGCAAGTCTGGAGGCCCGACCCGGGGAGCTGTTTTTT. Its protein is CASLEARPGELFF.

This chain joins TRBV19 and TRBJ2-5, with a weak D call TRBD2 (5 bases). Looked up from germline, CDR1 is LNHDA and CDR2 is SQIVND (reference sequence). The V and J ends lost 2 bases and 5 bases respectively, with 18 bases between them. This CDR3 region has 16 residues. This chain's CDR3 is CASSISLGPPGETQYF. The DNA of the CDR3 is TGTGCCAGTAGTATATCGCTCGGGCCTCCGGGGGAGACCCAGTACTTC.

Only one count was recorded for this clone. The chain combines TRBV4-3 with TRBJ2-3; a possible D gene is TRBD1 (6 bases). V gave up 0 bases and J gave up 2 bases, with 15 bases separating them. The CDR3 covers 17 residues. The germline V gene encodes CDR1 LGHNA and CDR2 YSLEER. CDR3 sequence (DNA): TGCGCCAGCAGCCAAGAGATCAGGGGTAGTTACACAGATACGCAGTATTTT. Amino acid sequence: CASSQEIRGSYTDTQYF.

V usage is TRBV19 and J usage is TRBJ2-7, with TRBD2 matching over 7 bases. The CDR3 is 16 amino acids. CDR1 LNHDA and CDR2 SQIVND come from the germline V gene (reference sequence). V shed 0 bases and J 2 bases; nucleotides not matched to a gene: 7. In DNA form, the CDR3 reads TGTGCCAGTAGTATAGATCTAGCTAGCGGACCCTACGAGCAGTACTTC. Translation: CASSIDLASGPYEQYF.

This clone was seen a handful of times. This sequence joins TRBV28 and TRBJ1-3, with D possibly matching TRBD1 (5 bases). The CDR3 has 15 residues. Germline lookup yields CDR1 MDHEN and CDR2 SYDVKM. V gave up 5 bases and J gave up 0 bases, with 11 bases separating them. The CDR3 spells CASSGTFHSGNTIYF. CDR3 nucleotide sequence: TGTGCCAGCAGTGGGACTTTCCACTCTGGAAACACCATATATTTT.

The CDR3 reads CASSSSGSSGTDTQYF. The CDR3 region has the DNA TGCGCCAGCAGCTCTAGCGGGTCCTCGGGCACAGATACGCAGTATTTT. The V call is TRBV5-1, the J call TRBJ2-3, with 8 bases fitting TRBD2. V was pared by 3 bases and J by 1 base, with 7 bases of the junction left unmatched. The CDR3 is 16 amino acids. CDR1 is SGHRS, CDR2 YFSETQ, per germline. The full variable domain, its missing parts supplied by reference TRBV5-1 and TRBJ2-3, is KAGVTQTPRYLIKTRGQQVTLSCSPISGHRSVSWYQQTPGQGLQFLFEYFSETQRNKGNFPGRFSGRQFSNSRSEMNVSTLELGDSALYLCASSSSGSSGTDTQYFGPGTRLTVL.

The chain couples TRBV7-2 to TRBJ1-5; no definite D call. This CDR3 spans 13 amino acids. In germline, CDR1 is SGHTA, CDR2 FQGNSA. The germline V and J ends were trimmed by 3 bases and 6 bases, with 9 bases remaining between them. CDR3 loop: CASSLGGSQPQHF. The CDR3 region has the DNA TGTGCCAGCAGCTTGGGAGGCTCTCAGCCCCAGCATTTT.

The chain employs TRBV30 and TRBJ2-1; possibly TRBD2 for D (5 bases). The CDR3 is made up of 15 amino acids. The V end was cut by 3 bases, the J end by 0 bases, with 12 bases between. Per the germline V gene, CDR1 is GTSNPN and CDR2 is SVGIG (reference sequence). Here the CDR3 reads CAWRKDWSSYNEQFF. CDR3 in DNA: TGTGCCTGGAGGAAGGACTGGAGCTCCTACAATGAGCAGTTCTTC.

This rearrangement joins TRBV11-2 to TRBJ1-4; TRBD1 might be the D (6 bases). Germline CDR1 is SGHAT and CDR2 is FQNNGV. V was trimmed by 6 bases and J by 10 bases, leaving 21 bases between them. The CDR3 has 15 amino acids. CDR3 amino acids: CASRPLTGPLGKLFF. CDR3 DNA: TGTGCCAGCAGACCACTTACAGGGCCTCTGGGAAAACTGTTTTTT.

CDR3 residues: CASSLLDYSTDTQYF. Here the CDR3 DNA reads TGTGCCAGCAGCTTACTAGACTATAGCACAGATACGCAGTATTTT. The chain joins TRBV7-9 to TRBJ2-3, with D maybe TRBD2 (5 bases). V shed 2 bases and J shed 0 bases, with 9 bases lying between them. CDR3 length: 15 residues. Germline V gene lookup returns CDR1 SEHNR and CDR2 FQNEAQ (reference sequence).

The gene calls are TRBV7-9 and TRBJ1-2; D perhaps matches TRBD1 (6 bases). Trimming shortened V by 5 bases and J by 8 bases, and 18 bases separated the two germline ends. This CDR3 has 14 residues. The germline CDR1 and CDR2 sequences are SEHNR and FQNEAQ (reference sequence). The CDR3 DNA sequence: TGTGCCAGCAGCCCCGGGATGAGGGGGAAAGGCTACACCTTC. Translating it yields CASSPGMRGKGYTF.

V and J are TRBV6-5 and TRBJ2-4; TRBD1 is a possible D gene (6 bases). V was cut by 7 bases and J by 0 bases, with 13 bases left in between. This CDR3 has 15 amino acids. Germline V gene sequence: CDR1 MNHEY, CDR2 SVGAGI. CDR3 bases: TGTGCCAGCACCTCCTCAGGGGTAGCCAAAAACATTCAGTACTTC. Encoded protein: CASTSSGVAKNIQYF.

In its sample, this clone was seen once. The chain combines TRBV9 with TRBJ2-3, with a weak D call TRBD1 (5 bases). V lost 0 bases and J 2 bases, leaving 10 bases between the germline ends. CDR1 and CDR2 from the germline V gene are SGDLS and YYNGEE. This CDR3 spans 15 amino acids. The CDR3 loop is CASSVGGRPTDTQYF. The CDR3 nucleotides read TGTGCCAGCAGCGTAGGGGGCAGACCCACAGATACGCAGTATTTT.

The chain couples TRBV21-1 to TRBJ1-3; the table's D call, TRBD1, has no DNA check behind it. TRBV21-1 is flagged as a pseudogene. This CDR3 comprises 16 residues. This CDR3 reads CASSKGDTLSGNTIYF. For the CDR3, the DNA is TGTGCCAGCAGCAAAGGGGACACACTTTCTGGAAACACCATATATTTT.

This chain joins TRBV11-1 and TRBJ1-3, with D perhaps matching TRBD1 (6 bases). The CDR3 has 15 residues. Trimming pared 7 bases from V and 2 bases from J, leaving 15 bases between. Germline V gene lookup returns CDR1 SGHAT and CDR2 FQDESV (reference sequence). CDR3 in amino acids: CASTLTGGPGNTIYF. The CDR3, as DNA: TGTGCCAGCACGCTGACGGGGGGCCCTGGAAACACCATATATTTT.

The chain employs TRBV18 and TRBJ1-1, with TRBD1 matching over 11 bases. The CDR3 has 16 amino acids. Germline CDR1 reads KGHSH; CDR2 reads LQKENI. The trim removed 3 bases at V and 3 bases at J, leaving 6 bases unmatched. Written as DNA, the CDR3 is TGTGCCAGCTCACCCGTGGGGACAGGGGGGGACACTGAAGCTTTCTTT. This translates into CASSPVGTGGDTEAFF.

The chain recombines TRBV7-2 with TRBJ2-1, with 12 bases identical to TRBD2. The J segment lost 6 bases and the V segment lost 5 bases, leaving 8 bases of the junction unmatched. Germline CDR1 and CDR2: SGHTA and FQGNSA. The CDR3 has 16 residues. The CDR3 region has the DNA TGTGCCAGCAGCACGCAACCGGGACTAGCGGGCAATGAGCAGTTCTTC. Protein: CASSTQPGLAGNEQFF.

The chain has TRBV19 and TRBJ2-7, with 8 bases fitting TRBD1. The CDR3 consists of 14 residues. V shed 4 bases and J 2 bases; nucleotides not matched to a gene: 4. CDR1 is LNHDA and CDR2 is SQIVND in the germline V gene (reference sequence). The CDR3 loop reads CASSTRDRPYEQYF. CDR3 in DNA: TGTGCCAGTAGTACCCGGGACAGGCCCTACGAGCAGTACTTC.

The DNA of the CDR3 is TGTGCCAGCAGCTTGCGGGGTAATGAAAAACTGTTTTTT. It encodes CASSLRGNEKLFF. This sequence joins TRBV5-5 and TRBJ1-4; D gene uncertain. In germline, CDR1 is SGHKS, CDR2 YYEKEE (reference sequence). V was cut by 1 base and J by 4 bases, with 5 bases left in between. The CDR3 sequence is 13 residues long.

This chain links TRBV15 with TRBJ2-7; 7 bases align to TRBD1. The CDR3 consists of 14 residues. V lost 2 bases to trimming and J lost 4 bases; unmatched junction nucleotides: 5. Per germline, CDR1 LNHNV and CDR2 YYDKDF (reference sequence). Here the CDR3 DNA reads TGTGCCACCAGCAGATCGAGGGGGCTGTACGAGCAGTACTTC. This encodes CATSRSRGLYEQYF.

The chain links TRBV15 to TRBJ2-5; 7 bases match TRBD1. CDR1 and CDR2 from the germline V gene are LNHNV and YYDKDF (reference sequence). V trimming: 1 base; J trimming: 1 base; junction bases outside the gene matches: 6. The CDR3 length is 16 residues. The CDR3 nucleotides are TGTGCCACCAGCAGAGGAATCGGACAGGCCCAAGAGACCCAGTACTTC. It codes for CATSRGIGQAQETQYF.

The genes are TRBV28 and TRBJ2-6, with D possibly being TRBD2 (5 bases). Trimming took 6 bases from V and 0 from J, leaving 15 bases between them. The germline gives CDR1 MDHEN, CDR2 SYDVKM. The CDR3 runs to 17 residues. The CDR3, as DNA: TGTGCCAGCAGCTCTCTCGTTGACTACTCTGGGGCCAACGTCCTGACTTTC. Translating gives CASSSLVDYSGANVLTF.

The V gene is TRBV3-1 (or the pseudogene TRBV3-2), the J gene TRBJ2-7, with 9 bases lining up with TRBD1. The length of the CDR3 is 14 residues. V was clipped by 3 bases and J by 3 bases; unmatched bases: 3. In germline, CDR1 is LGHDT, CDR2 YNNKEL (reference sequence). CDR3 nucleotide sequence: TGTGCCAGCAGCCAGTCGGACAGGGGCTACGAGCAGTACTTC. Translation gives CASSQSDRGYEQYF.

The chain recombines TRBV7-2 with TRBJ2-1; 14 positions match TRBD2. J lost 9 bases, V lost 0 bases, and 7 bases had no gene match. Germline CDR1 reads SGHTA; CDR2 reads FQGNSA. The length of the CDR3 is 17 residues. CDR3 region: CASSLATSGRALGEQFF. CDR3 nucleotide sequence: TGTGCCAGCAGCTTAGCGACTAGCGGGAGGGCCCTAGGTGAGCAGTTCTTC. The entire variable domain, with the rest obtained from reference TRBV7-2 and TRBJ2-1, is as follows: GAGVSQSPSNKVTEKGKDVELRCDPISGHTALYWYRQSLGQGLEFLIYFQGNSAPDKSGLPSDRFSAERTGGSVSTLTIQRTQQEDSAVYLCASSLATSGRALGEQFFGPGTRLTVL.

The DNA for the CDR3 is TGTGCCAGCAGCGGGACTAGCGGGAGCCTTGAGCAGTTCTTC. Protein product: CASSGTSGSLEQFF. The V and J genes are TRBV9 and TRBJ2-1; 13 bases map to TRBD2. The CDR3 has 14 residues. The junction had 3 bases not matched to a gene; V was cut back by 3 bases and J by 9 bases. Germline V gene sequence: CDR1 SGDLS, CDR2 YYNGEE.